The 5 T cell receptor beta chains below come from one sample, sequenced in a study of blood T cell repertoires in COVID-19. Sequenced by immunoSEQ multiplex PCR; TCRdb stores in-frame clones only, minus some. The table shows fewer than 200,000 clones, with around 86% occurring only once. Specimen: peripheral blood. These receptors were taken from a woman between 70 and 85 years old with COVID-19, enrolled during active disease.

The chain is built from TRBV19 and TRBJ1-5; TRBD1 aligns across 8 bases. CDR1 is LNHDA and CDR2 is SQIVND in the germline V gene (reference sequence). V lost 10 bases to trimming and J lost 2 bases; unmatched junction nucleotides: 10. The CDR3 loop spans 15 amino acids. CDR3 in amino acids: CATEDRDFRNQPQHF. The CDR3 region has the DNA TGTGCCACTGAGGACAGGGATTTTCGCAATCAGCCCCAGCATTTT.

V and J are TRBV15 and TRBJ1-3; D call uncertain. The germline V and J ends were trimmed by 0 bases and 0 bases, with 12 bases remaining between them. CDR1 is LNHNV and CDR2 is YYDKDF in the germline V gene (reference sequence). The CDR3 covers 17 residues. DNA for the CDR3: TGTGCCACCAGCAGAGAACGGGTCGGGTACTCTGGAAACACCATATATTTT. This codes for CATSRERVGYSGNTIYF.

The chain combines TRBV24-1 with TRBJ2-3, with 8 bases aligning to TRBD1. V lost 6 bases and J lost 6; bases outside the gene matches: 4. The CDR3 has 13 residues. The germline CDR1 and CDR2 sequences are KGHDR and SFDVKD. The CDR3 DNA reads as TGTGCCACCAGTCAGGGGGCAGTGGATACGCAGTATTTT. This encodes CATSQGAVDTQYF.

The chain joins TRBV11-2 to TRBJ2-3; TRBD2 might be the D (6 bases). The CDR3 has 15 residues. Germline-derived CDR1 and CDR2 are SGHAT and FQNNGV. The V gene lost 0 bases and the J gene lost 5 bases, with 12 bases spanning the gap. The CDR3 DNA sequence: TGTGCCAGCAGCTTAGATCGGGGGAGCGGAGATACGCAGTATTTT. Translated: CASSLDRGSGDTQYF. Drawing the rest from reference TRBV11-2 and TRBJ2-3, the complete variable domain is EAGVAQSPRYKIIEKRQSVAFWCNPISGHATLYWYQQILGQGPKLLIQFQNNGVVDDSQLPKDRFSAERLKGVDSTLKIQPAKLEDSAVYLCASSLDRGSGDTQYFGPGTRLTVL.

The CDR3 region is CASSIWGGLLSSYNEQFF. The CDR3 region has the DNA TGTGCCAGTAGTATATGGGGGGGACTGCTGAGCTCCTACAATGAGCAGTTCTTC. This chain joins TRBV19 and TRBJ2-1, with 7 bases lining up with TRBD2. In germline, CDR1 is LNHDA, CDR2 SQIVND (reference sequence). This CDR3 is built from 18 residues. The V and J ends lost 2 bases and 0 bases, in that order; junction bases with no gene match: 10.